This T cell receptor (beta chain) was obtained from a study of beta chain features in type 1 diabetes. As for the study in general: Comparable age, gender and cell yields were observed in patients relative to healthy donors.

Trimming shortened V by 0 bases and J by 0 bases, and 5 bases separated the two germline ends. CDR3 size: 14 residues. The V gene's germline CDR1 is KGHSH and CDR2 LQKENI. The investigators reverse transcribed all of the isolated RNA, so they sequenced expressed TCRB transcripts. This table comes from immunoSEQ multiplex PCR, and its TCRdb copy is limited to in-frame clones, with some not included. The table records under 300,000 clones, approximately 15% of them present only once. Study-level findings and limits: TCRB CDR3s from Type 1 diabetes patients were moderately but significantly shorter in all four CD4+ subsets. In cDNA sequencing, cells with high TCR expression could be over-represented. Compared to healthy donors, patients appeared to have naive, central memory and Treg TCRB repertoires that were more alike.

About this clone itself: The antigen remains undetermined.

Sequencing was carried out using naive CD4+ T cells from blood. V is TRBV18 and J is TRBJ2-5; D is uncertain. This sequence was found in a man aged 25 to 45 with type 1 diabetes. The CDR3 DNA reads TGTGCCAGCTCACCACCCACAGACCAAGAGACCCAGTACTTC. Amino acid sequence: CASSPPTDQETQYF.